Listed below are T cell receptor beta chains from one sample, sequenced in a study of blood T cell repertoires in COVID-19. The table came from immunoSEQ multiplex PCR; TCRdb's copy has only in-frame clones and leaves some out. This sample has about 200,000 clones; about nine tenths occur once, and the top ten carry 1.5% to 2%. The sample comprised peripheral blood. Receptor source: a man aged 18 to 29 with active or convalescent COVID-19. Each CDR3 is given without its conserved first and last residue. A D gene is named only where the DNA matches it firmly.

v_call: TRBV5-4; j_call: TRBJ1-1; d_call: TRBD1; cdr3_aa: ASTGMGQENTEAF
v_call: TRBV6-5; j_call: TRBJ1-5; d_call: TRBD1; cdr3_aa: ASSYGSTGDNQPQH
v_call: TRBV7-8; j_call: TRBJ1-4; d_call: -; cdr3_aa: ASSPDFEKLF
v_call: TRBV7-2; j_call: TRBJ2-7; d_call: -; cdr3_aa: ASSLERSQLY
v_call: TRBV11-3; j_call: TRBJ2-2; d_call: -; cdr3_aa: ASSLAGANTGELF
v_call: TRBV19; j_call: TRBJ2-1; d_call: TRBD2; cdr3_aa: ASKQRENDEQF
v_call: TRBV19; j_call: TRBJ2-1; d_call: TRBD1; cdr3_aa: ASSIDTGGLEQF
v_call: TRBV5-1; j_call: TRBJ1-2; d_call: TRBD1; cdr3_aa: ASSRTGDIYGYT
v_call: TRBV12-3/TRBV12-4; j_call: TRBJ2-2; d_call: -; cdr3_aa: ASSLGQAGELF
v_call: TRBV19; j_call: TRBJ2-3; d_call: TRBD2; cdr3_aa: ASSIRRGGTDTQY
v_call: TRBV11-2; j_call: TRBJ1-1; d_call: -; cdr3_aa: ASSLYSSEAF
v_call: TRBV5-4; j_call: TRBJ2-7; d_call: -; cdr3_aa: ASSSTEHYEQY
v_call: TRBV30; j_call: TRBJ2-2; d_call: -; cdr3_aa: AWNSDRSGTGELF
v_call: TRBV7-9; j_call: TRBJ1-4; d_call: -; cdr3_aa: ASSRREGEKLF
v_call: TRBV5-4; j_call: TRBJ2-5; d_call: -; cdr3_aa: ASSSGLGRETQY
v_call: TRBV5-1; j_call: TRBJ2-5; d_call: TRBD1; cdr3_aa: ASSLAGTGGETQY
v_call: TRBV24-1; j_call: TRBJ2-1; d_call: -; cdr3_aa: ATSAHDSYNEQF
v_call: TRBV30; j_call: TRBJ2-3; d_call: TRBD2; cdr3_aa: ACTGGSTDTQY
v_call: TRBV5-8; j_call: TRBJ1-4; d_call: TRBD1; cdr3_aa: ASSPGQGGNEKLF
v_call: TRBV3-1/TRBV3-2; j_call: TRBJ2-5; d_call: -; cdr3_aa: ASSLPGIRGETQY
v_call: TRBV6-2/TRBV6-3; j_call: TRBJ2-2; d_call: TRBD2; cdr3_aa: ASSYSGTSGALNTGELF
v_call: TRBV4-1; j_call: TRBJ1-2; d_call: -; cdr3_aa: ASSQPTVANYGYT
v_call: TRBV5-4; j_call: TRBJ1-2; d_call: TRBD1; cdr3_aa: ASSLVRGQGYT
v_call: TRBV7-2; j_call: TRBJ2-5; d_call: TRBD2; cdr3_aa: ASSIWTSGREETQY
v_call: TRBV6-5; j_call: TRBJ1-2; d_call: -; cdr3_aa: ASSYRGGAGGYGYT
v_call: TRBV6-6; j_call: TRBJ2-7; d_call: -; cdr3_aa: ASSRTEYEQY
v_call: TRBV19; j_call: TRBJ2-3; d_call: -; cdr3_aa: ASRGRVGITDTQY
v_call: TRBV5-1; j_call: TRBJ2-3; d_call: TRBD2; cdr3_aa: ASSLAPSGGKDTQY
v_call: TRBV4-1; j_call: TRBJ1-2; d_call: TRBD1; cdr3_aa: ASSPGQGEYGYT
v_call: TRBV13; j_call: TRBJ2-7; d_call: TRBD2; cdr3_aa: ASSFTPKVAGGRERINEQY
v_call: TRBV7-9; j_call: TRBJ1-4; d_call: -; cdr3_aa: ASSFFGQGFSTNEKLF
v_call: TRBV19; j_call: TRBJ2-1; d_call: TRBD2; cdr3_aa: ASSITSGLYNEQF
v_call: TRBV7-9; j_call: TRBJ2-2; d_call: -; cdr3_aa: ASSFPQQGLF
v_call: TRBV20-1; j_call: TRBJ1-1; d_call: -; cdr3_aa: SASVVNTEAF
v_call: TRBV18; j_call: TRBJ1-1; d_call: -; cdr3_aa: ASSPPAGPNTEAF
v_call: TRBV29-1; j_call: TRBJ2-7; d_call: -; cdr3_aa: SVATGFSSEQY
v_call: TRBV4-1; j_call: TRBJ2-2; d_call: TRBD2; cdr3_aa: ASSPRAGTSGSGELF
v_call: TRBV5-6; j_call: TRBJ2-3; d_call: TRBD2; cdr3_aa: ASSWGLAGGPGDTQY
v_call: TRBV6-6; j_call: TRBJ2-2; d_call: -; cdr3_aa: ASSYFRTDNTGELF
v_call: TRBV7-3; j_call: TRBJ2-3; d_call: TRBD1; cdr3_aa: ASSSGTGGRTDTQY
v_call: TRBV28; j_call: TRBJ1-1; d_call: -; cdr3_aa: ASSPTFDYEAF
v_call: TRBV19; j_call: TRBJ1-3; d_call: -; cdr3_aa: ASSDDWSSGNTIY
v_call: TRBV19; j_call: TRBJ1-5; d_call: TRBD1; cdr3_aa: ASSIARGDGQPQH
v_call: TRBV5-1; j_call: TRBJ2-7; d_call: TRBD2; cdr3_aa: ASSLDGGGANIYEQY
v_call: TRBV5-4; j_call: TRBJ2-2; d_call: TRBD2; cdr3_aa: ASSLNRGTSGTGELF
v_call: TRBV6-5; j_call: TRBJ1-1; d_call: TRBD1; cdr3_aa: ASRQGAVNTEAF
v_call: TRBV9; j_call: TRBJ2-1; d_call: TRBD1; cdr3_aa: ASTGQGGNEQF
v_call: TRBV29-1; j_call: TRBJ1-1; d_call: TRBD1; cdr3_aa: SARPGQGNTEAF
v_call: TRBV12-3/TRBV12-4; j_call: TRBJ1-5; d_call: -; cdr3_aa: ASSFGDQPQH
v_call: TRBV2; j_call: TRBJ2-1; d_call: TRBD2; cdr3_aa: ASSAVIAGPYNEQF
v_call: TRBV24-1; j_call: TRBJ2-3; d_call: -; cdr3_aa: ASSHSGSSTDTQY
v_call: TRBV3-1/TRBV3-2; j_call: TRBJ2-5; d_call: -; cdr3_aa: ASSQEGVETQY
v_call: TRBV6-5; j_call: TRBJ1-1; d_call: -; cdr3_aa: ASSHTKNTEAF
v_call: TRBV4-2; j_call: TRBJ2-3; d_call: -; cdr3_aa: ASSQQEGGGSRTDTQY
v_call: TRBV3-1/TRBV3-2; j_call: TRBJ2-7; d_call: TRBD2; cdr3_aa: ASSQDRLAAVSSSYEQY
v_call: TRBV19; j_call: TRBJ1-4; d_call: -; cdr3_aa: ASSLLTEKLF
v_call: TRBV14; j_call: TRBJ2-7; d_call: -; cdr3_aa: ASSQGEGVSSYEQY
v_call: TRBV2; j_call: TRBJ2-1; d_call: TRBD1; cdr3_aa: ASSGDRGLFDEQF
v_call: TRBV2; j_call: TRBJ2-2; d_call: -; cdr3_aa: ASSEMRITNTGELF